Following are 28 T cell receptor beta chains from one sample sequenced in a study of long-term antiretroviral therapy in people with HIV. Survey-level resolution applied to immunoSEQ assay v3.0. Generated by immunoSEQ multiplex PCR, the TCRdb table keeps only in-frame clones and is missing some. The table lists around 23,000 clones, about nine tenths of them singletons. This material consisted of unsorted PBMCs, taken 1.8 years before starting antiretroviral therapy. The receptors were sampled from a man aged 50 to 60 with HIV.

The rearrangement links TRBV10-3 to TRBJ1-5; 8 bases line up with TRBD1. Trimming removed 2 bases from V and 1 base from J; junction bases left unmatched: 4. The V gene's germline CDR1 is ENHRY and CDR2 SYGVKD. The CDR3 has 16 amino acids. CDR3 sequence reads: CAISEARGLSNQPQHF. In DNA form, the CDR3 reads TGTGCCATCAGTGAGGCCAGGGGGCTGAGCAATCAGCCCCAGCATTTT.

The chain couples TRBV9 to TRBJ2-1; TRBD1 is a possible D gene (5 bases). Germline-derived CDR1 and CDR2 are SGDLS and YYNGEE. CDR3 length equals 17 residues. The V and J ends lost 4 bases and 3 bases respectively, with 20 bases between them. The CDR3 nucleotides read TGTGCCAGCAGCAAGGGGATGGACCGAAGTTACTACAATGAGCAGTTCTTC. Its protein is CASSKGMDRSYYNEQFF.

The chain links TRBV4-2 to TRBJ2-7; D perhaps matches TRBD2 (6 bases). CDR1 is LGHNA and CDR2 is YNFKEQ in the germline V gene. The CDR3 extends over 16 amino acids. Trimming stripped 4 bases from V and 3 bases from J, with 19 bases between. The CDR3 loop is CASSPQGGGDYYEQYF. The CDR3 bases are TGTGCCAGCAGCCCCCAAGGCGGAGGGGATTACTACGAGCAGTACTTC.

V gene TRBV4-1 combines with J gene TRBJ2-5, with TRBD1 identical over 7 bases. Per germline, CDR1 MGHRA and CDR2 YSYEKL. Trimming removed 4 bases from V and 3 bases from J; junction bases left unmatched: 5. This CDR3 is built from 14 residues. CDR3 DNA: TGCGCCAGCAGCCGGGGGACAGCTAAAGAGACCCAGTACTTC. It specifies CASSRGTAKETQYF.

This chain joins TRBV6-5 and TRBJ1-5; D is undetermined. Trimming cost V 2 bases and J 0 bases, with 2 bases left between them. Germline CDR1 is MNHEY and CDR2 is SVGAGI. CDR3 length: 13 residues. The CDR3 coding sequence is TGTGCCAGCAGTTACAATAGCAATCAGCCCCAGCATTTT. Protein: CASSYNSNQPQHF.

This chain joins TRBV18 and TRBJ2-7; D is ambiguous. Trimming left V 1 base short and J 4 bases short, with 11 bases between. Germline CDR1 is KGHSH and CDR2 is LQKENI. This CDR3 spans 14 amino acids. CDR3: CASSPLAKDYEQYF. DNA for the CDR3: TGTGCCAGCTCACCACTAGCCAAGGATTACGAGCAGTACTTC.

V usage is TRBV25-1 and J usage is TRBJ1-1; D not resolved. The CDR3 length is 16 residues. Germline V gene lookup returns CDR1 MGHDK and CDR2 SYGVNS. The V and J ends lost 3 bases and 0 bases respectively, with 14 bases between them. CDR3 sequence reads: CASSDAGGPLNTEAFF. DNA of the CDR3: TGTGCCAGCAGTGATGCGGGAGGTCCCTTGAACACTGAAGCTTTCTTT.

A few counts support this clone. The gene calls are TRBV5-6 and TRBJ2-7, with D hard to call. The length of the CDR3 is 13 residues. Germline CDR1 reads SGHDT; CDR2 reads YYEEEE. V was cut by 1 base and J by 3 bases, with 8 bases left in between. In DNA form, the CDR3 reads TGTGCCAGCAGCTTGAACACCTTCTACGAGCAGTACTTC. It encodes CASSLNTFYEQYF.

J is TRBJ2-1 and V is TRBV4-3, with 13 bases matching TRBD2. V lost 3 bases and J lost 2; bases outside the gene matches: 7. The CDR3 covers 18 residues. The V gene's germline CDR1 is LGHNA and CDR2 YSLEER. CDR3 sequence (DNA): TGCGCCAGCAGCCATGGACTAGCGGGGGCCCCTGCCTACAATGAGCAGTTCTTC. Translating it yields CASSHGLAGAPAYNEQFF.

The V and J genes are TRBV18 and TRBJ1-2; D remains unclear. The CDR3 is 13 residues long. V lost 3 bases and J lost 8, with 13 bases in between. Germline V gene sequence: CDR1 KGHSH, CDR2 LQKENI. This chain's CDR3 is CASSPDPGEGYTF. CDR3 sequence (DNA): TGTGCCAGCTCACCTGACCCGGGAGAAGGCTACACCTTC.

In this sample, this clone turned up once. The V call is TRBV11-2, the J call TRBJ1-1; no reliable D call. Germline CDR1 SGHAT, CDR2 FQNNGV. The CDR3 contains 14 residues. Trimming took off 3 bases at V and 4 bases at J, with 12 bases between the two ends. CDR3 DNA: TGTGCCAGCAGCTTGGACCCGCGGGGCACTGAAGCTTTCTTT. Encoded protein: CASSLDPRGTEAFF.

The CDR3 DNA follows: TGTGCCAGCAGCTTGGGACTAGCGGGGGACAATGAGCAGTTCTTC. The encoded protein is CASSLGLAGDNEQFF. The chain has TRBV5-4 and TRBJ2-1; 12 nucleotides line up with TRBD2. Germline trimming cut 0 bases from V and 5 bases from J; bases unmatched to any gene: 0. This CDR3 has 15 residues. The germline V gene has CDR1 SGHNT and CDR2 YYREEE (reference sequence).

V and J are TRBV6-5 and TRBJ1-1; 8 bases are a match to TRBD1. This CDR3 has 12 amino acids. Trimming took 6 bases from V and 11 from J; bases not matched to a gene: 8. CDR1 and CDR2 (germline): MNHEY, SVGAGI. CDR3 sequence: CASRSTGDRAFF. The CDR3 coding sequence is TGTGCCAGCAGGAGCACGGGGGACAGGGCTTTCTTT.

V gene TRBV5-4 combines with J gene TRBJ2-3; tentative D call: TRBD2 (6 bases). Trimming removed 5 bases from V and 3 bases from J, with 13 bases in between. In germline, CDR1 is SGHNT, CDR2 YYREEE (reference sequence). CDR3 length: 14 residues. In DNA, the CDR3 is TGTGCCAGCAGTTTAGCGGTGGGGACAGATACGCAGTATTTT. The encoded protein is CASSLAVGTDTQYF.

This chain links TRBV28 with TRBJ2-2; no definite D call. Germline V lookup: CDR1 MDHEN, CDR2 SYDVKM. Deletions cut 8 bases from V and 8 bases from J, with 9 bases between. The length of the CDR3 is 11 residues. The CDR3 is CASGVFGELFF. CDR3 nucleotide sequence: TGTGCCAGCGGAGTTTTTGGGGAGCTGTTTTTT.

This clone appeared once. The V and J genes are TRBV12-5 and TRBJ2-5; the match to TRBD1 covers 10 bases. There are 16 residues in the CDR3. Per the germline V gene, CDR1 is LGHNT and CDR2 is FRNRAP. After removal of 6 bases from V and 1 base from J, the junction contained 8 bases not matched to a gene. CDR3 amino acids: CASGIRDRGFQETQYF. The DNA for the CDR3 is TGTGCTAGTGGAATCCGGGACAGGGGTTTCCAAGAGACCCAGTACTTC.

This clone appeared once. The chain is built from TRBV29-1 and TRBJ1-1; D not resolved. Between the trimmed V and J ends, which lost 6 bases and 4 bases, there was a span of 9 bases. This CDR3 region has 11 residues. Germline V CDR1 and CDR2: SQVTM, ANQGSEA. The CDR3 nucleotides read TGCAGCGTGAGACTGGCCACTGAAGCTTTCTTT. Its translation is CSVRLATEAFF.

The CDR3 DNA follows: TGTGCCTTGTCAGGGCGTAACTATGGCTACACCTTC. It yields the protein CALSGRNYGYTF. The J gene is TRBJ1-2, the V gene TRBV7-9, with a tentative D call TRBD1 (5 bases). This CDR3 region has 12 residues. The V gene's germline CDR1 is SEHNR and CDR2 FQNEAQ (reference sequence). The germline V and J ends were trimmed by 11 bases and 1 base, with 11 bases remaining between them.

The chain couples TRBV7-9 to TRBJ2-7; D gene unclear. The CDR3 covers 14 residues. Germline V lookup: CDR1 SEHNR, CDR2 FQNEAQ (reference sequence). Trimming removed 3 bases from V and 2 bases from J, with 11 bases in between. CDR3 in amino acids: CASSFLSQTYEQYF. In DNA form, the CDR3 reads TGTGCCAGCAGCTTTCTTTCCCAGACCTACGAGCAGTACTTC. The entire variable domain, with the rest obtained from reference TRBV7-9 and TRBJ2-7, is as follows: DTGVSQNPRHKITKRGQNVTFRCDPISEHNRLYWYRQTLGQGPEFLTYFQNEAQLEKSRLLSDRFSAERPKGSFSTLEIQRTEQGDSAMYLCASSFLSQTYEQYFGPGTRLTVT.

This clone was observed a single time. The V call is TRBV19, the J call TRBJ1-3; TRBD1 aligns across 10 bases. The CDR3 is 18 residues long. V dropped 11 bases and J dropped 1; count of bases not matched to a gene: 17. Looked up from germline, CDR1 is LNHDA and CDR2 is SQIVND (reference sequence). Here the CDR3 reads CASQTLLGQGISGNTIYF. The DNA for the CDR3 is TGTGCCTCCCAGACCCTCCTGGGACAGGGGATTTCTGGAAACACCATATATTTT.

This clone showed up just once. This chain joins TRBV10-3 and TRBJ1-5; D perhaps matches TRBD1 (5 bases). Trimming left V 5 bases short and J 0 bases short, with 11 bases between. The CDR3 runs to 15 residues. Germline CDR1 reads ENHRY; CDR2 reads SYGVKD. The CDR3: CAISQDKNSNQPQHF. CDR3 bases: TGTGCCATCAGTCAGGACAAAAATAGCAATCAGCCCCAGCATTTT.

The V and J genes are TRBV5-1 and TRBJ2-1; 8 bases are shared with TRBD1. Germline assignment: CDR1 SGHRS and CDR2 YFSETQ. V was clipped by 4 bases and J by 4 bases; unmatched bases: 7. There are 15 residues in the CDR3. CDR3 sequence (DNA): TGCGCCAGCAGCCCGAGACAGGGGACATACAATGAGCAGTTCTTC. It yields the protein CASSPRQGTYNEQFF.

V is TRBV11-2 and J is TRBJ1-5; unclear D gene. Germline lookup yields CDR1 SGHAT and CDR2 FQNNGV. With 5 bases removed from V and 0 bases from J, the gap between germline ends came to 8 bases. This CDR3 has 14 residues. In DNA form, the CDR3 reads TGTGCCAGCAGCCCAACCTATAGCAATCAGCCCCAGCATTTT. This gives the protein CASSPTYSNQPQHF.

The chain combines TRBV5-1 with TRBJ2-7; D is undetermined. The CDR3 is 16 residues long. Deletions cut 4 bases from V and 0 bases from J, with 17 bases between. Germline lookup yields CDR1 SGHRS and CDR2 YFSETQ. CDR3 in DNA: TGCGCCAGCAGCCCGATCCCGGACCCGAGCTCCTACGAGCAGTACTTC. It encodes CASSPIPDPSSYEQYF.

This chain joins TRBV27 and TRBJ2-7; 10 bases are a match to TRBD2. V lost 5 bases and J lost 1; bases outside the gene matches: 11. Germline lookup yields CDR1 MNHEY and CDR2 SMNVEV (reference sequence). The CDR3 is made up of 17 amino acids. The CDR3 bases are TGTGCCAGCAGTCCCTTCGGGCTAGCGGGGGAATCCTACGAGCAGTACTTC. Translation gives CASSPFGLAGESYEQYF.

The chain couples TRBV30 to TRBJ1-2; TRBD1 is a possible D gene (6 bases). Germline V lookup: CDR1 GTSNPN, CDR2 SVGIG (reference sequence). Trimming removed 4 bases from V and 5 bases from J, with 8 bases in between. This CDR3 has 11 residues. The CDR3 region has the DNA TGTGCCTGGAACAGGGAGTATGGCTACACCTTC. Encoded protein: CAWNREYGYTF.

This clone was observed a handful of times. The chain links TRBV6-5 to TRBJ1-6; D perhaps matches TRBD1 (6 bases). Trimming removed 0 bases from V and 5 bases from J, with 11 bases in between. This CDR3 has 16 residues. Germline values: CDR1 MNHEY, CDR2 SVGAGI. CDR3 coding DNA: TGTGCCAGCAGTTACTCGACAGGACGGCATAATTCACCCCTCCACTTT. Translation: CASSYSTGRHNSPLHF.

The chain joins TRBV30 to TRBJ2-7; TRBD2 might be the D (5 bases). The CDR3 consists of 11 residues. Trimming stripped 0 bases from V and 7 bases from J, with 7 bases between. Germline V gene lookup returns CDR1 GTSNPN and CDR2 SVGIG (reference sequence). The DNA for the CDR3 is TGTGCCTGGAGTGTACTAGGGGAGCAGTACTTC. Translating gives CAWSVLGEQYF.